The entry below describes one TCR beta chain. Its antigen is unknown. This specimen comes from a study of response to subunit inactivated influenza vaccine. TCRdb processed the RT-PCR reads anew with MiXCR; each CDR3 protein has one entry. This table has 630,000 or so distinct CDR3 sequences, about a sixth appearing once. Regarding the study as a whole: Only a handful of new T cells, the authors suggested, are recruited with each seasonal influenza vaccination.

This TCR was recovered from a man between 50 and 59 years old who received an inactivated influenza vaccine. This specimen was PBMCs from blood, taken less than 13 days after vaccination.

The CDR3 loop is CASSDSGFTDTQYF. In DNA form, the CDR3 reads TGTGCCAGCAGTGATAGCGGGTTCACAGATACGCAGTATTTT. The V and J genes are TRBV6-1 and TRBJ2-3; 7 bases align to TRBD2. The ends lost 3 bases at V and 2 bases at J; junction bases unmatched: 2. The germline CDR1 and CDR2 sequences are MNHNS and SASEGT. CDR3 size: 14 residues.